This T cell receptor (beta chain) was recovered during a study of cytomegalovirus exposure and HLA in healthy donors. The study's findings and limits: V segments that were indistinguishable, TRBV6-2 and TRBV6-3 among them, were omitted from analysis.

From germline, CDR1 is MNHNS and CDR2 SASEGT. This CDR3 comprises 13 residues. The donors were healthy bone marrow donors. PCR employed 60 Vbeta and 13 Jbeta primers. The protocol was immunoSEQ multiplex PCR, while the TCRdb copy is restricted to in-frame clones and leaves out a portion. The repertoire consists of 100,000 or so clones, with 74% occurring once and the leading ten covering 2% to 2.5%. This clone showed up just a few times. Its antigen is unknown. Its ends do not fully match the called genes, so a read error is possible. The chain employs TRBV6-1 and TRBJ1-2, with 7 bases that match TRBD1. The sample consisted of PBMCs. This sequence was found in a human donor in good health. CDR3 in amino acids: CASSELPGDSFGF. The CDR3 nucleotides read TGTGCCAGCAGTGAACTACCGGGGGACAGCTTCGGCTTC.